Following are 17 T cell receptor beta chains from one sample sequenced in a study of cytomegalovirus exposure and HLA in healthy donors. Clones were sequenced by immunoSEQ multiplex PCR, and TCRdb holds only the in-frame ones, with some missing. The table has about 150,000 clones, 94% seen once. Sample: PBMCs. These receptors were taken from a man aged 18 to 30 in good health and CMV-seropositive.

This chain joins TRBV2 and TRBJ1-2, with 7 bases matching TRBD1. Germline trimming cut 8 bases from V and 4 bases from J; bases unmatched to any gene: 10. Germline assignment: CDR1 SNHLY and CDR2 FYNNEI. The CDR3 length is 14 residues. The CDR3 nucleotides are TGTGCCAGCCTTCCCGGGACAGCACTCTATGGCTACACCTTC. This sequence encodes CASLPGTALYGYTF.

This clone showed up just once. The chain uses TRBV7-9 and TRBJ2-3, with D unresolved. Trimming left V 5 bases short and J 4 bases short, with 10 bases between. This CDR3 is 13 amino acids long. The germline V gene encodes CDR1 SEHNR and CDR2 FQNEAQ (reference sequence). The CDR3 bases are TGTGCCAGCAGCCACAGCAGCCCAGATACGCAGTATTTT. This translates into CASSHSSPDTQYF.

The chain uses TRBV2 and TRBJ2-1; D call uncertain. V was cut by 7 bases and J by 4 bases, with 14 bases left in between. CDR1 is SNHLY and CDR2 is FYNNEI in the germline V gene. The CDR3 is 14 residues long. CDR3 residues: CASTPGDTYNEQFF. The CDR3, as DNA: TGTGCCAGCACCCCAGGCGATACTTACAATGAGCAGTTCTTC.

This clone was counted between two and nine times. This rearrangement joins TRBV7-2 to TRBJ2-7, with 8 nucleotides matching TRBD2. The CDR3 is 15 amino acids. V was clipped by 1 base and J by 6 bases; unmatched bases: 8. Germline values: CDR1 SGHTA, CDR2 FQGNSA. The CDR3 protein is CASSLEASGGAEQYF. Here the CDR3 DNA reads TGTGCCAGCAGCTTAGAGGCTTCGGGAGGGGCCGAGCAGTACTTC.

J is TRBJ1-2 and V is TRBV7-2; D is perhaps TRBD1 (5 bases). Germline CDR1 SGHTA, CDR2 FQGNSA. The germline V and J ends were trimmed by 5 bases and 0 bases, with 13 bases remaining between them. There are 15 residues in the CDR3. The DNA of the CDR3 is TGTGCCAGCAGCGTAGTGGGGCTAGCTAACTATGGCTACACCTTC. As protein: CASSVVGLANYGYTF.

V is TRBV2 and J is TRBJ2-1; 7 bases map to TRBD1. With V trimmed by 11 bases and J by 8 bases, 15 bases remained unmatched. CDR1 and CDR2 from the germline V gene are SNHLY and FYNNEI. CDR3 length: 14 amino acids. The CDR3 sequence: CAGGQDLIGDEQFF. DNA for the CDR3: TGTGCCGGTGGACAGGACCTAATTGGAGATGAGCAGTTCTTC.

A word on this clone: The same CDR3 arises from other DNA sequences in this sample as well. The rearrangement joins TRBV11-2 to TRBJ2-7, with TRBD2 matching over 11 bases. This CDR3 region has 14 residues. Per the germline V gene, CDR1 is SGHAT and CDR2 is FQNNGV. The trim removed 2 bases at V and 4 bases at J, leaving 1 base unmatched. The DNA for the CDR3 is TGTGCCAGCAGCTTAACTAGCGGGAGTTACGAGCAGTACTTC. It encodes CASSLTSGSYEQYF.

This chain connects TRBV29-1 to TRBJ1-5, with a weak D call TRBD1 (5 bases). The CDR3 is made up of 13 amino acids. Trimming removed 0 bases at V and 6 bases at J, with 9 bases between. Looked up from germline, CDR1 is SQVTM and CDR2 is ANQGSEA. CDR3 protein: CSVEEQDGQPQHF. The CDR3 DNA is TGCAGCGTTGAAGAACAGGACGGTCAGCCCCAGCATTTT.

V gene TRBV6-6 combines with J gene TRBJ2-3; TRBD1 might be the D (5 bases). The CDR3 consists of 14 residues. Germline loops: CDR1 MNHNY, CDR2 SVGAGI (reference sequence). Trimming took 6 bases from V and 6 from J, leaving 16 bases between them. CDR3 region: CASSLTDQEDTQYF. In DNA form, the CDR3 reads TGTGCCAGCAGCCTGACAGACCAGGAGGATACGCAGTATTTT.

The V gene is TRBV28, the J gene TRBJ2-7; 8 nucleotides agree with TRBD1. CDR3 length: 15 amino acids. J lost 2 bases, V lost 8 bases, and 11 bases had no gene match. The germline gives CDR1 MDHEN, CDR2 SYDVKM. As DNA, the CDR3 is TGTGCCAGCGCCCTCTCAGGGGGCCCAGCCTACGAGCAGTACTTC. Translation gives CASALSGGPAYEQYF.

V is TRBV20-1 and J is TRBJ2-7; 8 bases fit TRBD1. Germline V gives CDR1 DFQATT, CDR2 SNEGSKA (reference sequence). The CDR3 spans 11 residues. Germline trimming cut 8 bases from V and 6 bases from J; bases unmatched to any gene: 6. CDR3 in amino acids: CSLSTGAEQYF. CDR3 nucleotide sequence: TGCAGTCTATCGACAGGGGCCGAGCAGTACTTC.

The DNA of the CDR3 is TGTGCCAGCTCACACACTAGTTCCTACGAGCAGTACTTC. Amino acids: CASSHTSSYEQYF. The chain joins TRBV18 to TRBJ2-7; D is perhaps TRBD2 (5 bases). Per germline, CDR1 KGHSH and CDR2 LQKENI. The CDR3 has 13 residues. Trimming removed 4 bases from V and 1 base from J, with 8 bases in between.

V and J are TRBV6-4 and TRBJ2-3; 10 bases match TRBD2. The CDR3 runs to 16 residues. The junction had 5 bases not matched to a gene; V was cut back by 0 bases and J by 5 bases. The germline gives CDR1 MRHNA, CDR2 SNTAGT. CDR3 coding DNA: TGTGCCAGCAGTGACTCGGCTAGCGGGAGCGGAGATACGCAGTATTTT. As protein: CASSDSASGSGDTQYF.

The rearrangement links TRBV19 to TRBJ2-2, with 8 bases identical to TRBD1. The CDR3 has 14 amino acids. CDR1 and CDR2 (germline): LNHDA, SQIVND (reference sequence). Trimming cost V 8 bases and J 8 bases; bases outside gene matches: 10. The CDR3 reads CASGSGQGYGELFF. The DNA for the CDR3 is TGTGCCAGTGGGTCCGGACAGGGCTATGGGGAGCTGTTTTTT.

This clone was counted a few times. The gene calls are TRBV28 and TRBJ1-4; D ambiguous. The CDR3 is 13 amino acids. Trimming removed 2 bases at V and 8 bases at J, with 9 bases between. Looked up from germline, CDR1 is MDHEN and CDR2 is SYDVKM. Here the CDR3 reads CASSLGQDEKLFF. In nucleotides, the CDR3 is TGTGCCAGCAGTTTAGGGCAAGACGAAAAACTGTTTTTT.

The V call is TRBV7-9, the J call TRBJ2-7, with D tentatively TRBD2 (6 bases). The CDR3 consists of 16 residues. V lost 5 bases and J 0 bases, leaving 17 bases between the germline ends. Germline V gene lookup returns CDR1 SEHNR and CDR2 FQNEAQ (reference sequence). The CDR3 is CASSLSPGTSSYEQYF. The CDR3 coding sequence is TGTGCCAGCAGCCTAAGTCCCGGGACTTCCTCCTACGAGCAGTACTTC.

V usage is TRBV19 and J usage is TRBJ2-5; the D gene is possibly TRBD1 (5 bases). Germline CDR1 is LNHDA and CDR2 is SQIVND (reference sequence). The CDR3 length is 13 residues. Trimming left V 1 base short and J 3 bases short, with 6 bases between. CDR3 nucleotides: TGTGCCAGTAGTATAGGGGGCAAAGAGACCCAGTACTTC. This encodes CASSIGGKETQYF.